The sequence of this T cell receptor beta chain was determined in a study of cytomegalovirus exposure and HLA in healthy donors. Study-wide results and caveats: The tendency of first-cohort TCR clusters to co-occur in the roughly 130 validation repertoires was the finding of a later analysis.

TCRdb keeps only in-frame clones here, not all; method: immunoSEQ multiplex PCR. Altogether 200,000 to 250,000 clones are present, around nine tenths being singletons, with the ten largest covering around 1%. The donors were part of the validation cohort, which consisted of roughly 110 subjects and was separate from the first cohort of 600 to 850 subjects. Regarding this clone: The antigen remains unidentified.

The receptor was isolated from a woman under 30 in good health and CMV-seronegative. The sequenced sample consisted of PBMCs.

The CDR3 nucleotides read TGTGCCAGTAGTATTGCAGGGCGTTATGGAAACACCATATATTTT. It is translated as CASSIAGRYGNTIYF. The rearrangement joins TRBV19 to TRBJ1-3; maybe TRBD1 (5 bases). Trimming pared 3 bases from V and 3 bases from J, leaving 12 bases between. The germline gives CDR1 LNHDA, CDR2 SQIVND (reference sequence). The CDR3 runs to 15 residues.